This T cell receptor beta chain was sequenced during a study of shared clonotypes between healthy human individuals. This CDR3 contains 15 residues. V lost 5 bases, J lost 15 bases, and 10 bases stayed unmatched. Germline CDR1 is MNHEY and CDR2 is SMNVEV (reference sequence). CD8 cells classed as naive were CD45RO-negative and positively selected for CCR7, excluding terminally differentiated effector memory CD45RA+ cells. Adult Caucasians living in Nashville, Tennessee made up all of the donors. Measured with immunoSEQ multiplex PCR; TCRdb has only the in-frame clones, and not every one. This sample yields more than 500,000 clones, of which approximately 96% are seen a single time; over 0.095% belongs to the top ten.

The TCR comes from a woman aged 25 to 39 in good health. The sample taken for sequencing was naive CD8+ T cells sorted from blood. This sequence joins TRBV27 and TRBJ2-1; TRBD2 matches at 16 bases. In DNA, the CDR3 is TGTGCCAGCAGTCCGGGACTAGCGGGAGGGCCCGGGGGGTTCTTC. This gives the protein CASSPGLAGGPGGFF.